This T cell receptor (beta chain) appears in the sequencing data of a study of T cell changes during pregnancy in multiple sclerosis. The protocol was immunoSEQ multiplex PCR, while the TCRdb copy is restricted to in-frame clones and leaves out a portion. The sample gives 35,000 or so clones, 90% to 95% of which show up once; over 0.45% is in the top ten. This receptor was identified in a female donor with multiple sclerosis, enrolled in a pregnancy study. The sequenced sample was CD4+ T cells from peripheral blood mononuclear cells, obtained after pregnancy.

The CDR3 loop reads CASSERGYEQYF. DNA for the CDR3: TGTGCCAGCAGTGAACGGGGGTACGAGCAGTACTTC. This chain uses TRBV6-1 with TRBJ2-7, with D maybe TRBD2 (6 bases). This CDR3 is 12 amino acids long. Germline V gives CDR1 MNHNS, CDR2 SASEGT. Trimming removed 2 bases at V and 4 bases at J, with 6 bases between.